What follows is one T cell receptor (beta chain) and its context. The antigen remains unidentified. This sample's time point: cycle 4 day 1 (C4D1), after five to seven weeks of nivolumab. Each and every patient relapsed after autologous stem cell transplantation, and patients got differing brentuximab vedotin exposure. This entry belongs to a study of PD-1 blockade in classical Hodgkin lymphoma. V lost 3 bases to trimming and J lost 3 bases, with 7 bases between them. The CDR3 covers 13 residues. The germline V gene has CDR1 MRHNA and CDR2 SNTAGT. Clones were read by immunoSEQ multiplex PCR, and TCRdb kept only the in-frame ones, dropping some. The sample contains some 90,000 clones, around 80% of which appear only once. Points from the study as a whole: A significant rise in TCR diversity was seen by C4D1 for CD4+ cells but not for CD8+ cells. Baseline diversity resembling that of newly diagnosed patients was seen in complete responders.

Sequenced here: peripheral blood mononuclear cells (PBMCs), sampled before the fourth cycle of nivolumab. The TCR sequence derives from a human donor with classical Hodgkin lymphoma. The chain has TRBV6-4 and TRBJ2-3; possible D gene TRBD2, 5 bases. The CDR3 sequence is CASSEADTDTQYF. The CDR3 nucleotides read TGTGCCAGCAGTGAAGCGGATACAGATACGCAGTATTTT.